The rows below give T cell receptor beta chains drawn from one sample of a study of Ad26.COV2.S vaccination and SARS-CoV-2 variants. Clones were read by immunoSEQ multiplex PCR, and TCRdb kept only the in-frame ones, dropping some. The data contain approximately 480,000 clones, approximately 90% of them singletons. Sequencing used peripheral blood, obtained in a trial of Ad26.COV2.S vaccine versus placebo. Receptors originate from a person aged 18-65 years who received the Ad26.COV2.S COVID-19 vaccine or a placebo. CDR3s include the opening cysteine and the closing phenylalanine or tryptophan. The D gene is left open where the match is weak. Part of the rows lack a size; the others show once, few, many or a class for expanded clones.

J gene	V gene	clone size	D gene	CDR3 protein	CDR3 DNA
TRBJ2-1	TRBV9	.	TRBD2	CASSLTQTSGSGNEQFF	TGTGCCAGCAGCTTAACACAGACTAGCGGGAGTGGGAATGAGCAGTTCTTC
TRBJ1-6	TRBV12-3/TRBV12-4	.	.	CASSLSSSPLHF	TGTGCCAGCAGTTTATCGAGCTCACCCCTCCACTTT
TRBJ2-2	TRBV9	.	.	CASSGPGELFF	TGTGCCAGCAGCGGTCCCGGGGAGCTGTTTTTT
TRBJ2-3	TRBV7-2	.	.	CASSPRGHSTTDTQYF	TGTGCCAGCAGCCCACGGGGGCACAGTACAACAGATACGCAGTATTTT
TRBJ2-3	TRBV7-2	.	TRBD2	CASSLSRAGAGVGDTQYF	TGTGCCAGCAGCTTAAGCCGAGCGGGAGCGGGGGTAGGAGATACGCAGTATTTT
TRBJ2-1	TRBV5-1	.	.	CASSRREAGNEQFF	TGCGCCAGCAGCCGGAGGGAGGCCGGAAATGAGCAGTTCTTC
TRBJ1-1	TRBV19	.	.	CASSRSVDATEAFF	TGTGCCAGTAGTAGGTCCGTGGACGCCACTGAAGCTTTCTTT
TRBJ2-5	TRBV6-2/TRBV6-3	once	.	CASSYPASGEETQYF	TGTGCCAGCAGTTACCCGGCGTCAGGAGAAGAGACCCAGTACTTC
TRBJ2-1	TRBV6-2/TRBV6-3	.	TRBD2	CASSYSPTTSGTYNEQFF	TGTGCCAGCAGTTACTCCCCGACGACTAGCGGGACCTACAATGAGCAGTTCTTC
TRBJ2-7	TRBV5-8	.	.	CASRLWGTYEQYF	TGTGCCAGCAGACTGTGGGGTACCTACGAGCAGTACTTC
TRBJ2-1	TRBV4-3	.	.	CASSQGGRQKVNEQFF	TGCGCCAGCAGCCAAGGAGGGCGACAGAAGGTCAATGAGCAGTTCTTC
TRBJ1-1	TRBV30	.	.	CAWTIAAEAFF	TGTGCCTGGACGATAGCCGCTGAAGCTTTCTTT
TRBJ1-1	TRBV27	.	.	CASKVEWVGGTEAFF	TGTGCCAGCAAGGTGGAATGGGTAGGAGGCACTGAAGCTTTCTTT
TRBJ2-1	TRBV11-1	.	TRBD2	CASSSGTSGRGNEQFF	TGTGCCAGCAGCTCCGGGACTAGCGGCCGGGGCAATGAGCAGTTCTTC